These 10 T cell receptor beta chains share one sample of origin, sequenced in a study of T cells after posttransplantation cyclophosphamide. TCRdb's copy holds only in-frame clones and misses some; the assay was immunoSEQ multiplex PCR. The table lists around 18,000 clones, roughly 73% of them singletons. A marrow graft followed busulfan-fludarabine conditioning, with cyclophosphamide on days +3 and +4. The sequences come from CD8+ T cells sorted from PBMCs, collected approximately 2,000 days after a stem cell transplant with posttransplant cyclophosphamide. All receptors come from a female patient aged 40 to 50 who received an allogeneic stem cell transplant from a related donor, was CMV-positive, and had no GVHD. Some T cells here may be from the graft donor.

V is TRBV5-1 and J is TRBJ2-7; 11 bases line up with TRBD1. V dropped 2 bases and J dropped 7; count of bases not matched to a gene: 5. The CDR3 has 14 residues. Germline V gene data show CDR1 as SGHRS and CDR2 as YFSETQ. In nucleotides, the CDR3 is TGCGCCAGCAGCTTAGGACAGGGGGCAAGGGAGCAGTACTTC. It encodes CASSLGQGAREQYF.

The chain uses TRBV7-9 and TRBJ2-7; TRBD2 is a possible D gene (7 bases). This CDR3 spans 16 amino acids. Germline loops: CDR1 SEHNR, CDR2 FQNEAQ (reference sequence). Trimming stripped 5 bases from V and 4 bases from J, with 21 bases between. The CDR3 is CASSPRGGATVYEQYF. The CDR3 DNA is TGTGCCAGCAGCCCCCGAGGGGGGGCGACTGTGTACGAGCAGTACTTC.

The rearrangement joins TRBV27 to TRBJ2-5, with TRBD2 identical over 7 bases. The end of the DNA fits TRBJ2-7 better, so the J call may be wrong. The CDR3 is 18 amino acids. The V gene's germline CDR1 is MNHEY and CDR2 SMNVEV (reference sequence). CDR3 region: CASSLTPRRGGGDYEQYF. The CDR3 bases are TGTGCCAGCAGTTTAACCCCCCGAAGGGGCGGGGGTGACTACGAGCAGTACTTC.

CDR3 residues: CASSLEGDTYEQYF. CDR3 DNA sequence: TGTGCCAGCAGCTTGGAGGGGGATACCTACGAGCAGTACTTC. V is TRBV5-8 and J is TRBJ2-7; maybe TRBD1 (6 bases). Germline lookup yields CDR1 SGHTS and CDR2 YDEGEE. This CDR3 spans 14 amino acids. Trimming shortened V by 0 bases and J by 2 bases, and 9 bases separated the two germline ends.

The chain uses TRBV9 and TRBJ1-3, with D unclear. Deletions cut 4 bases from V and 0 bases from J, with 14 bases between. The CDR3 is 16 amino acids. Per the germline V gene, CDR1 is SGDLS and CDR2 is YYNGEE. The CDR3 DNA follows: TGTGCCAGCAGCCCTCAAGGAGGGAGCTCTGGAAACACCATATATTTT. Amino acids: CASSPQGGSSGNTIYF.

This clone was counted once. This rearrangement joins TRBV5-6 to TRBJ2-7; the D gene is possibly TRBD2 (5 bases). The CDR3 is 14 residues long. The germline V gene encodes CDR1 SGHDT and CDR2 YYEEEE. The V end was cut by 0 bases, the J end by 1 base, with 8 bases between. This chain's CDR3 is CASSLGPGSYEQYF. DNA of the CDR3: TGTGCCAGCAGCTTGGGGCCGGGATCCTACGAGCAGTACTTC.

The V and J genes are TRBV9 and TRBJ2-7; D may be TRBD2 (6 bases). V lost 2 bases to trimming and J lost 2 bases, with 14 bases between them. Germline CDR1 and CDR2: SGDLS and YYNGEE. The CDR3 length is 15 residues. CDR3 coding DNA: TGTGCCAGCAGCGTTACCGGGACTGGGACCTACGAGCAGTACTTC. Its translation: CASSVTGTGTYEQYF.

This clone appeared a few times. The V and J genes are TRBV5-1 and TRBJ2-7, with unresolved D. CDR3 length: 12 amino acids. In germline, CDR1 is SGHRS, CDR2 YFSETQ. The V end lost 0 bases, the J end lost 11 bases, and 12 bases lay between the germline ends. The chain's CDR3 is CASSLAGMSEYF. CDR3 coding DNA: TGCGCCAGCAGCTTGGCCGGCATGAGCGAGTACTTC.

The gene calls are TRBV9 and TRBJ2-1; 7 bases map to TRBD1. The V gene end was trimmed by 4 bases and the J gene end by 5 bases; junction bases not matched to a gene: 12. The CDR3 contains 16 residues. In germline, CDR1 is SGDLS, CDR2 YYNGEE. In DNA, the CDR3 is TGTGCCAGCAGCCCGTCATCCGGGACAGTAAACAATGAGCAGTTCTTC. Amino acid sequence: CASSPSSGTVNNEQFF.

The chain links TRBV9 to TRBJ1-2; D is undetermined. Germline V gives CDR1 SGDLS, CDR2 YYNGEE. The CDR3 is 14 residues long. Trimming removed 0 bases from V and 2 bases from J, with 8 bases in between. The CDR3 DNA follows: TGTGCCAGCAGCGTAGATGGAGGAAACTATGGCTACACCTTC. It codes for CASSVDGGNYGYTF. Drawing the rest from reference TRBV9 and TRBJ1-2, the complete variable domain is DSGVTQTPKHLITATGQRVTLRCSPRSGDLSVYWYQQSLDQGLQFLIQYYNGEERAKGNILERFSAQQFPDLHSELNLSSLELGDSALYFCASSVDGGNYGYTFGSGTRLTVV.